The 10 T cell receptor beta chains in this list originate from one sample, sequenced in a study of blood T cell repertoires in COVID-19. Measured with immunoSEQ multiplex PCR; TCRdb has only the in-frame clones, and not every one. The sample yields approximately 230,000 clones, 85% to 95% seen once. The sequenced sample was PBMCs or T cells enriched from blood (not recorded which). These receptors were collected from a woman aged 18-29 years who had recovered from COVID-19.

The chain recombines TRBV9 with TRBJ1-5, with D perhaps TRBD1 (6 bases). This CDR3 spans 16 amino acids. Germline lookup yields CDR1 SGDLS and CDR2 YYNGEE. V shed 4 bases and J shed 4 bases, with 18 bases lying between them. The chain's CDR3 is CASSHRTERRNQPQHF. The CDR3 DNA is TGTGCCAGCAGCCATAGGACAGAAAGACGGAATCAGCCCCAGCATTTT.

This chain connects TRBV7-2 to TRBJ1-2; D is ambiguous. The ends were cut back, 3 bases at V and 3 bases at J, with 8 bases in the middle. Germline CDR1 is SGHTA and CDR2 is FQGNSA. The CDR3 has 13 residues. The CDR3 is CASSFSGYYGYTF. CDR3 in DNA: TGTGCCAGCAGCTTTTCGGGGTACTATGGCTACACCTTC.

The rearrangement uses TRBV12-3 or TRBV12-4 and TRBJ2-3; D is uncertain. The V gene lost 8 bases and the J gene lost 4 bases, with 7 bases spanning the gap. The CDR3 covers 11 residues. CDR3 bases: TGTGCCAGCCTTAATGCAGATACGCAGTATTTT. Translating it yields CASLNADTQYF.

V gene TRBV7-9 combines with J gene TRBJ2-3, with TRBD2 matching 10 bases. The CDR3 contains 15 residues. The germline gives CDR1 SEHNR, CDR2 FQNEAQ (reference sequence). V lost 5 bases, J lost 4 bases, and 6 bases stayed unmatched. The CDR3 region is CASSATSGVPDTQYF. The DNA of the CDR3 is TGTGCCAGCAGCGCCACTAGCGGGGTACCAGATACGCAGTATTTT. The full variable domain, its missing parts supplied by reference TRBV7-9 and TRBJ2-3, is DTGVSQNPRHKITKRGQNVTFRCDPISEHNRLYWYRQTLGQGPEFLTYFQNEAQLEKSRLLSDRFSAERPKGSFSTLEIQRTEQGDSAMYLCASSATSGVPDTQYFGPGTRLTVL.

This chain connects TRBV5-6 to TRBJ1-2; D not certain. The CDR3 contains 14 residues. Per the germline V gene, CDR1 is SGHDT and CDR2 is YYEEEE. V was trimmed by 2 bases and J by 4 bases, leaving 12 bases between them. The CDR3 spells CASSFPGPVYGYTF. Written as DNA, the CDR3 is TGTGCCAGCAGCTTCCCGGGTCCAGTCTATGGCTACACCTTC.

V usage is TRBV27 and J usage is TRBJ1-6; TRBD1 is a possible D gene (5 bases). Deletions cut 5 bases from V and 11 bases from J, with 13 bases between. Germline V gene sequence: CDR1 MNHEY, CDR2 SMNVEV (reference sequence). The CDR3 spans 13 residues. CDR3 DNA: TGTGCCAGCAGTCTTGGGGGGACGACACCCCTCCACTTT. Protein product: CASSLGGTTPLHF.

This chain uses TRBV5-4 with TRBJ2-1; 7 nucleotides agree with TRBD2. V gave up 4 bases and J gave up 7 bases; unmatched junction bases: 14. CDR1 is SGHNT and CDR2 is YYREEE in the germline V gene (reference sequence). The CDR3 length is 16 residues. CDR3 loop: CASSPAGRPLGNEQFF. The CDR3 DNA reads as TGTGCCAGCAGCCCCGCCGGGAGGCCCCTGGGGAATGAGCAGTTCTTC.

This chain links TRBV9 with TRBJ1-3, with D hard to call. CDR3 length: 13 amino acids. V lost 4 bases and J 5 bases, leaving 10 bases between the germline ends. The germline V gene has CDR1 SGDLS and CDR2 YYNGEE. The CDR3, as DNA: TGTGCCAGCAGCCCGGACTGGCGAAACACCATATATTTT. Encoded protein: CASSPDWRNTIYF.

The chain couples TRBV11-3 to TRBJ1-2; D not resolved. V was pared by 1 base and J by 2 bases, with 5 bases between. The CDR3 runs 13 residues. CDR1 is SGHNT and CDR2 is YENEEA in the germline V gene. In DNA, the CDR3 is TGTGCCAGCAGCTTAGCCCGGAACTATGGCTACACCTTC. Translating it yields CASSLARNYGYTF.

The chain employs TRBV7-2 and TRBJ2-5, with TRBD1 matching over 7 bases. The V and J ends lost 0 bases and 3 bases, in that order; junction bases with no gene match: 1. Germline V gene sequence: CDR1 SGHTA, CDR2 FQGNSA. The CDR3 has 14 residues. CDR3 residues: CASSLAGTEETQYF. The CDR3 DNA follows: TGTGCCAGCAGCTTAGCTGGGACAGAAGAGACCCAGTACTTC.